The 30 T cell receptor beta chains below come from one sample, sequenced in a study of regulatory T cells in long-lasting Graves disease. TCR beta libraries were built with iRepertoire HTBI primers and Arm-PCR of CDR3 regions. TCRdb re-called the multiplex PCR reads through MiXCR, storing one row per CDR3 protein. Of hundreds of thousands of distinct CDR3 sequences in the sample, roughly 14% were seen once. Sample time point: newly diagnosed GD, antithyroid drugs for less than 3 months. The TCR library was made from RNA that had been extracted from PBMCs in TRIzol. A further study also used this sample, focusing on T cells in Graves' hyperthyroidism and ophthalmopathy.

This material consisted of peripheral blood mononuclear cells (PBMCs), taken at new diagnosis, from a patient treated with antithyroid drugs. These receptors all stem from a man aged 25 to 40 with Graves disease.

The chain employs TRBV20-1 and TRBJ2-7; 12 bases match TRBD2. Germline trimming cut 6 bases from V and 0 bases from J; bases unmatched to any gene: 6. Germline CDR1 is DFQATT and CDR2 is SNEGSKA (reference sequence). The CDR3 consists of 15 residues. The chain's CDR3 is CSAETSGRPSYEQYF. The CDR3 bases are TGCAGTGCAGAAACTAGCGGGAGGCCCTCCTACGAGCAGTACTTC.

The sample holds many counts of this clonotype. CDR3 region: CASGSQGNQPQHF. For the CDR3, the DNA is TGTGCCAGCGGATCTCAGGGAAATCAGCCCCAGCATTTT. The V call is TRBV27, the J call TRBJ1-5; D perhaps matches TRBD1 (5 bases). There are 13 residues in the CDR3. Per the germline V gene, CDR1 is MNHEY and CDR2 is SMNVEV (reference sequence). The V end lost 8 bases, the J end lost 4 bases, and 12 bases lay between the germline ends.

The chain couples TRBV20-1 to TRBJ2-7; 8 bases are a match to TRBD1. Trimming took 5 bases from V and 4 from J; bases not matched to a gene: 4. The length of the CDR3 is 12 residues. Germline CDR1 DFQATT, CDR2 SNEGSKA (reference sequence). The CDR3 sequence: CSAYRDRYEQYF. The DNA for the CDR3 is TGCAGTGCTTACCGGGACAGGTACGAGCAGTACTTC.

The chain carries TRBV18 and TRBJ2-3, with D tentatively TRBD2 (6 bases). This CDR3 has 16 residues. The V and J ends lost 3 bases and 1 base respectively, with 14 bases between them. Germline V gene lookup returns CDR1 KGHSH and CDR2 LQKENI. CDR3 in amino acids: CASSPVRERGTDTQYF. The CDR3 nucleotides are TGTGCCAGCTCACCGGTTCGGGAGAGGGGCACAGATACGCAGTATTTT.

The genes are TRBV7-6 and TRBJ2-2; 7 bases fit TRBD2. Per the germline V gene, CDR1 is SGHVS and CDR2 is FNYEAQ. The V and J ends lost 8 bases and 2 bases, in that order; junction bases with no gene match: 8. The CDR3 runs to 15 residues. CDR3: CASRLQAGNTGELFF. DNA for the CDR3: TGTGCCAGCCGCCTCCAAGCGGGAAACACCGGGGAGCTGTTTTTT.

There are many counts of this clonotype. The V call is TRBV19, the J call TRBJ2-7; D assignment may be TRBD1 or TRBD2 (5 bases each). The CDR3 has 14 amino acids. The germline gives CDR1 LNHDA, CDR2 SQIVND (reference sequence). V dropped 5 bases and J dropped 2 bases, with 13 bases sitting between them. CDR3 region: CASSGGGLTYEQYF. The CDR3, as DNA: TGTGCCAGTAGTGGGGGTGGACTCACCTACGAGCAGTACTTC.

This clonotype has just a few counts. The CDR3 bases are TGTGCCAGCAGCGTAGATTTCAATGAGCAGTTCTTC. Translating gives CASSVDFNEQFF. The rearrangement uses TRBV9 and TRBJ2-1; no reliable D call. V lost 0 bases and J 6 bases, leaving 4 bases between the germline ends. This CDR3 spans 12 amino acids. Germline V lookup: CDR1 SGDLS, CDR2 YYNGEE.

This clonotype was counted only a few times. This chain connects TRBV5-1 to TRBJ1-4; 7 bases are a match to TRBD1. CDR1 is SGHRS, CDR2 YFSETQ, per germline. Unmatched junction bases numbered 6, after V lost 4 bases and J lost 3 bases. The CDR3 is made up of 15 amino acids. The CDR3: CASSNGQAPNEKLFF. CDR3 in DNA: TGCGCCAGCAGCAATGGACAGGCCCCTAATGAAAAACTGTTTTTT.

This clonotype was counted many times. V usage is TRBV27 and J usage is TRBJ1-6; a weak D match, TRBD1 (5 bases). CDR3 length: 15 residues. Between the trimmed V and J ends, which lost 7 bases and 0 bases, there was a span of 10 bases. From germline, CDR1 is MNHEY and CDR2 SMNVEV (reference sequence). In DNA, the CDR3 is TGTGCCAGCACACGAAGGGGCTCCTATAATTCACCCCTCCACTTT. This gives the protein CASTRRGSYNSPLHF.

The CDR3 DNA is TGTGCCAGCAGCGGGGGACAGCTTTTACAAGAGACCCAGTACTTC. It specifies CASSGGQLLQETQYF. The V call is TRBV7-9, the J call TRBJ2-5; TRBD1 agrees at 7 bases. Trimming cost V 5 bases and J 2 bases; bases outside gene matches: 8. CDR3 length equals 15 residues. Looked up from germline, CDR1 is SEHNR and CDR2 is FQNEAQ (reference sequence).

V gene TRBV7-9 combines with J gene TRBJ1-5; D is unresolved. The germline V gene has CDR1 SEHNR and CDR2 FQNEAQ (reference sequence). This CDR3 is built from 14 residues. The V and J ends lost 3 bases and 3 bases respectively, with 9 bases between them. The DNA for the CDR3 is TGTGCCAGCAGCTTTACGGGGAACAATCAGCCCCAGCATTTT. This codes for CASSFTGNNQPQHF.

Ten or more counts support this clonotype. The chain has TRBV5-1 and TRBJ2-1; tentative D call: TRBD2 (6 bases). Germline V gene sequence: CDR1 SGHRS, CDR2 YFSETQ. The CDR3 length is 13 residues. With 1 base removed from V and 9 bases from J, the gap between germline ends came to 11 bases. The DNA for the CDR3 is TGCGCCAGCAGCTTGTGGCAGGGACTTGAGCAGTTCTTC. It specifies CASSLWQGLEQFF.

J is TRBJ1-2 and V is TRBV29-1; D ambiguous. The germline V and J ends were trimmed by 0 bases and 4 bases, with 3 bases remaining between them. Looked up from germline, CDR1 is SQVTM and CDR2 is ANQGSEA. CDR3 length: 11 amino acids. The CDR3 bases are TGCAGCGTTGAAGACGGCTATGGCTACACCTTC. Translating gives CSVEDGYGYTF. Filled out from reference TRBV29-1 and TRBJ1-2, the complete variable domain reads SAVISQKPSRDICQRGTSLTIQCQVDSQVTMMFWYRQQPGQSLTLIATANQGSEATYESGFVIDKFPISRPNLTFSTLTVSNMSPEDSSIYLCSVEDGYGYTFGSGTRLTVV.

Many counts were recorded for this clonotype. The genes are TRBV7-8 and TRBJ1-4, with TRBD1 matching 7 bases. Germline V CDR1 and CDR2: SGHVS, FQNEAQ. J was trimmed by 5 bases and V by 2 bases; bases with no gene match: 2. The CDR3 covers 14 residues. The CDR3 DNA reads TGTGCCAGCAGCTTAAGGGACAGAAATGAAAAACTGTTTTTT. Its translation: CASSLRDRNEKLFF.

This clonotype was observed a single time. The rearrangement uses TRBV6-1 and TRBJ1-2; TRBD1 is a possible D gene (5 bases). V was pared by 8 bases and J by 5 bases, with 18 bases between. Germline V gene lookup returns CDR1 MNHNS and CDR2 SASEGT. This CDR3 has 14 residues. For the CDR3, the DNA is TGTGCCAGCGGAGGGGATCCCGTGTCTTATGGCTACACCTTC. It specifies CASGGDPVSYGYTF.

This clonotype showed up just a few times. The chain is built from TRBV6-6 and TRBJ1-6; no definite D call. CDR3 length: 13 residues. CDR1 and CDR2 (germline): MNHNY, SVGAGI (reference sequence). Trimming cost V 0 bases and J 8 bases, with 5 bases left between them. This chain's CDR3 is CASSYSLDSPLHF. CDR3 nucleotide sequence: TGTGCCAGCAGTTACTCACTGGATTCACCCCTCCACTTT.

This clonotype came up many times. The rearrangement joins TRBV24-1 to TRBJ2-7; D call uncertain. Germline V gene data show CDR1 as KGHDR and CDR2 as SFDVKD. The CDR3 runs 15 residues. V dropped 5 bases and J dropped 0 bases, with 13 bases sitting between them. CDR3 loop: CATSATETNSYEQYF. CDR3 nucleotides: TGTGCCACCAGTGCAACCGAGACCAACTCCTACGAGCAGTACTTC.

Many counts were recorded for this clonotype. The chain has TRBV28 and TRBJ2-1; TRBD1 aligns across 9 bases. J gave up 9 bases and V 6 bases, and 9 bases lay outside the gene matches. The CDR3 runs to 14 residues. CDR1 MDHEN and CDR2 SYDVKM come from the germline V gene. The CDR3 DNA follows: TGTGCCAGCAGCTTAGGGACAGGGTCCGGTGAGCAGTTCTTC. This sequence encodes CASSLGTGSGEQFF.

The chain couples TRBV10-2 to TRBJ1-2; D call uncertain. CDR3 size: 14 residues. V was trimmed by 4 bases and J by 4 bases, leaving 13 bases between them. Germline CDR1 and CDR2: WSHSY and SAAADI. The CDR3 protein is CASSVAPGTYGYTF. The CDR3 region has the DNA TGCGCCAGCAGTGTAGCCCCGGGAACCTATGGCTACACCTTC.

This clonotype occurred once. The CDR3 protein is CASNQGSGKTQYF. In DNA form, the CDR3 reads TGTGCCAGTAATCAGGGTTCCGGGAAGACCCAGTACTTC. The chain uses TRBV19 and TRBJ2-1; D may correspond to TRBD1 or TRBD2 (5 bases each). Near its end, the DNA agrees better with TRBJ2-5, so the J call may be wrong. The CDR3 contains 13 residues. Germline V gene lookup returns CDR1 LNHDA and CDR2 SQIVND (reference sequence).

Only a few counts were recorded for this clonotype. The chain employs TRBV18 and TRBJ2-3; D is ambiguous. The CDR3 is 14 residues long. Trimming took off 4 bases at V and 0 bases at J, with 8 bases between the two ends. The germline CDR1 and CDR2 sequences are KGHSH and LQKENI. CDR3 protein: CASSRYGSTDTQYF. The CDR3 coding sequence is TGTGCCAGCTCACGGTATGGGAGCACAGATACGCAGTATTTT.

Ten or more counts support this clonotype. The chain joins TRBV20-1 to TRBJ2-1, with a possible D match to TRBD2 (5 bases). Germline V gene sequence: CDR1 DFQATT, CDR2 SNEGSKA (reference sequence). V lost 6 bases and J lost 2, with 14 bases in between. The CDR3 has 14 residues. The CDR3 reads CSAHRGETYNEQFF. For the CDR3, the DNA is TGCAGTGCCCATCGGGGAGAAACCTACAATGAGCAGTTCTTC.

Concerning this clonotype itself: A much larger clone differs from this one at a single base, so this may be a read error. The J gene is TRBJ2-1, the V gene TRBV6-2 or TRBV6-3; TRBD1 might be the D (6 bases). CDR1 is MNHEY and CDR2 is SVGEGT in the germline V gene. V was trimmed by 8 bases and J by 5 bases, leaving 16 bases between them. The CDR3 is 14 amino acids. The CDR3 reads CASPWGRVDNEQFF. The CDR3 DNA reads TGTGCCAGCCCCTGGGGGCGCGTCGACAATGAGCAGTTCTTC.

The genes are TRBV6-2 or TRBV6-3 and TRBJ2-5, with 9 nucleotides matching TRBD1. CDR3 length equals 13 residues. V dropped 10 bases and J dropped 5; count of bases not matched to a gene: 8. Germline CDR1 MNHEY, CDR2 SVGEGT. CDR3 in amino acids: CANRDRVPETQYF. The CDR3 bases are TGTGCCAACCGGGACAGGGTCCCCGAGACCCAGTACTTC.

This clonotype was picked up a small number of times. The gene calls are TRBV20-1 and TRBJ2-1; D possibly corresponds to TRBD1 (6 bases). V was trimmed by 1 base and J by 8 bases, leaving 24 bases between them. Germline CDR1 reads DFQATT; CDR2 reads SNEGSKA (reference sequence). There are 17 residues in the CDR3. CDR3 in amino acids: CSARGLTTNDHRDEQFF. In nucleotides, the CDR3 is TGCAGTGCTAGAGGTCTTACCACGAATGACCACAGGGATGAGCAGTTCTTC.

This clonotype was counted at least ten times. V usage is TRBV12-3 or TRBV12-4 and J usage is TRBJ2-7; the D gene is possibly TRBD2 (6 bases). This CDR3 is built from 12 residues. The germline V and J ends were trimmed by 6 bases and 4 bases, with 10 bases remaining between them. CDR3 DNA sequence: TGTGCCAGCAGCTTCGGGGGTTACGAGCAGTACTTC. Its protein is CASSFGGYEQYF.

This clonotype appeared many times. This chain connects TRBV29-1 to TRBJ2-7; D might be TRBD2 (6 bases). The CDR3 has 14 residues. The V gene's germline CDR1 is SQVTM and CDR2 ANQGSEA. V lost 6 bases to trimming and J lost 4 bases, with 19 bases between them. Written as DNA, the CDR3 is TGCAGCGTCGACCTCGGGGGATCATCGTACGAGCAGTACTTC. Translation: CSVDLGGSSYEQYF.

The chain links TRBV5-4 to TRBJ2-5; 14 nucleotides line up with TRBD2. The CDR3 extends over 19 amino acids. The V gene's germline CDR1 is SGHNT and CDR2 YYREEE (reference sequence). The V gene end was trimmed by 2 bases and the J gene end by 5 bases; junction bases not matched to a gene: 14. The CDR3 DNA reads TGTGCCAGCAGCTTTGGAGGTGGGACTCGGACTAGCGGGAGGGAGACCCAGTACTTC. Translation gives CASSFGGGTRTSGRETQYF.

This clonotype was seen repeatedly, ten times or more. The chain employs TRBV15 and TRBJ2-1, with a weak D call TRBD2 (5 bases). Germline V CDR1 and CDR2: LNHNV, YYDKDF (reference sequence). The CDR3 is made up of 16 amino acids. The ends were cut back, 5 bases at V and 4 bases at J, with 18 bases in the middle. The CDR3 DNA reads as TGTGCCACCAGCGGAGGACGTAGTATGAGGTACAATGAGCAGTTCTTC. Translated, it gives CATSGGRSMRYNEQFF. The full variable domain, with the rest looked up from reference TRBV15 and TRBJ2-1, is DAMVIQNPRYQVTQFGKPVTLSCSQTLNHNVMYWYQQKSSQAPKLLFHYYDKDFNNEADTPDNFQSRRPNTSFCFLDIRSPGLGDTAMYLCATSGGRSMRYNEQFFGPGTRLTVL.

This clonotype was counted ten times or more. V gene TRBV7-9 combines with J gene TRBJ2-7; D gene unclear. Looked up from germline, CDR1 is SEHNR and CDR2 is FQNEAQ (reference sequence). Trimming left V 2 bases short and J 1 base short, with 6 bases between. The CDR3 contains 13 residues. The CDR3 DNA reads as TGTGCCAGCAGCTTAATACAATCCTACGAGCAGTACTTC. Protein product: CASSLIQSYEQYF.